These 6 T cell receptor beta chains share one sample of origin, sequenced in a study of CD8 T cells in ankylosing spondylitis. Their target antigens are unknown. Study observations and caveats: For ankylosing spondylitis blood, a TCR beta motif of 8 or 9 highly homologous variants appeared characteristic.

One entry per CDR3 protein results from TCRdb running MiXCR on the 5' RACE reads. The sample has around 130,000 distinct CDR3 sequences, about 15% seen once; the top ten hold around a third. Material for sequencing was blood, either unsorted or a sorted T cell fraction (not recorded which). The receptors were gathered from a male donor with ankylosing spondylitis.

The genes are TRBV6-1 and TRBJ2-2; 10 nucleotides align to TRBD2. Germline V gene lookup returns CDR1 MNHNS and CDR2 SASEGT. There are 16 residues in the CDR3. V lost 6 bases and J lost 4; bases outside the gene matches: 8. CDR3 residues: CASRDTSGTRTGELFF. CDR3 bases: TGTGCCAGCAGGGACACTAGCGGGACTCGCACCGGGGAGCTGTTTTTT.

The rearrangement joins TRBV12-3 or TRBV12-4 to TRBJ1-1, with D hard to call. Trimming took off 4 bases at V and 7 bases at J, with 10 bases between the two ends. The CDR3 spans 12 residues. CDR3: CASSSGPGEAFF. The CDR3 region has the DNA TGTGCCAGCAGTTCCGGACCGGGTGAAGCTTTCTTT.

This clonotype was seen more than once but under ten times. In DNA form, the CDR3 reads TGTGCCAGCAGCAGCCAACATACTAGCGGACCTACGGCCGGGGAGCTGTTTTTT. Translating it yields CASSSQHTSGPTAGELFF. The chain is built from TRBV21-1 and TRBJ2-2; TRBD2 is the table's D call and was not checked against the DNA. TRBV21-1 constitutes a pseudogene. The CDR3 is 18 residues long.

The chain carries TRBV24-1 and TRBJ2-2, with 8 positions matching TRBD1. The J segment lost 4 bases and the V segment lost 4 bases, leaving 7 bases of the junction unmatched. The CDR3 sequence is 16 residues long. Germline lookup yields CDR1 KGHDR and CDR2 SFDVKD. CDR3 residues: CATSDPGQGRTGELFF. As DNA, the CDR3 is TGTGCCACCAGTGACCCAGGACAGGGACGCACCGGGGAGCTGTTTTTT.

This clonotype was picked up many times. The J gene is TRBJ2-7, the V gene TRBV28; no firm D call. This CDR3 comprises 12 residues. V was shortened by 1 base and J by 2 bases, with 3 bases between the two germline ends. Germline V gene sequence: CDR1 MDHEN, CDR2 SYDVKM. The DNA of the CDR3 is TGTGCCAGCAGTTTATCGACCTACGAGCAGTACTTC. It encodes CASSLSTYEQYF.

This clonotype turned up a few times. The CDR3 loop is CASSSGQTEKLFF. CDR3 nucleotides: TGTGCCAGCAGCTCGGGACAGACGGAAAAACTGTTTTTT. This sequence joins TRBV5-6 and TRBJ1-4, with 7 nucleotides matching TRBD1. Germline CDR1 reads SGHDT; CDR2 reads YYEEEE. CDR3 length: 13 residues. With V trimmed by 3 bases and J by 8 bases, 4 bases remained unmatched.